The clone carrying this TCR beta chain was found many times. What it recognizes is unknown. The record originates from a study of cytomegalovirus exposure and HLA in healthy donors. Study results and caveats: Later on, an analysis showed TCR association rates differing by HLA locus, with DRB1 the most and HLA-C the fewest. Generally TCR sequences proved uncommon, though certain public TCRs appeared in numerous donors. Solely CMV serostatus was available to characterize immune exposure. Excluded were some V segments that proved indistinguishable, including TRBV6-2 and TRBV6-3.

The PCR made use of 60 Vbeta and 13 Jbeta primers. Sequenced by immunoSEQ multiplex PCR; TCRdb stores in-frame clones only, minus some. This table has roughly 130,000 clones, 61% appearing once. The CDR3 extends over 14 amino acids. In germline, CDR1 is SGHTA, CDR2 FQGNSA. V shed 4 bases and J shed 2 bases, with 11 bases lying between them. Sequenced: PBMCs. This receptor was taken from a male donor in good health and CMV-seronegative. The V and J genes are TRBV7-2 and TRBJ1-1; the D is unclear. CDR3 DNA: TGTGCCAGCAGCTCTGCATCACATAACACTGAAGCTTTCTTT. Translating gives CASSSASHNTEAFF.